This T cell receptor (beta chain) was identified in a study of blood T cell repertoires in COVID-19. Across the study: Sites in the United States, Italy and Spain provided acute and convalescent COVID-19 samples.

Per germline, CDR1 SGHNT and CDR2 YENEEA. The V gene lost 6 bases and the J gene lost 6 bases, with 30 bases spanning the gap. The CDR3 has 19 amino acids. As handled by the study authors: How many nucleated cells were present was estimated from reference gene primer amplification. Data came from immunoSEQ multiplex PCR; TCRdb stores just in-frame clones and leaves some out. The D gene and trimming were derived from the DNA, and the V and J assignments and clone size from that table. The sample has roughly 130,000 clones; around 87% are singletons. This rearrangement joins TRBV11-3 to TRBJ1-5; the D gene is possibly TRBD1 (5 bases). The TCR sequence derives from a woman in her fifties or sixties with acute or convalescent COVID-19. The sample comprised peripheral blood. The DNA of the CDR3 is TGTGCCAGCAGTGAGACTCAGGGTGACCCGTTTCTAAAAGGTCAGCCCCAGCATTTT. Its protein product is CASSETQGDPFLKGQPQHF.